This TCR beta chain was captured in a study of blood T cell repertoires in COVID-19. Study details: Whether acute or convalescent, the COVID-19 samples came from the United States, Italy and Spain.

Followed over time, Seattle patients had been enrolled while infection was active. The germline V gene encodes CDR1 SGHRS and CDR2 YFSETQ. V was pared by 6 bases and J by 5 bases, with 15 bases of the junction left unmatched. The CDR3 sequence is 16 residues long. The data were produced by immunoSEQ multiplex PCR, yet TCRdb's version contains in-frame clones alone and is incomplete. The repertoire consists of 200,000 to 250,000 clones, with 85% to 90% occurring once and the leading ten covering less than 3%. Sequences were obtained from peripheral blood. The chain joins TRBV5-1 to TRBJ2-7; TRBD1 matches at 9 bases. The TCR comes from a man aged 25 to 40 with COVID-19, enrolled during active disease. The CDR3 here is CASIDLPGTGSDEQYF. Written as DNA, the CDR3 is TGCGCCAGCATCGATCTGCCCGGGACAGGGAGTGACGAGCAGTACTTC. The full variable domain, in which reference TRBV5-1 and TRBJ2-7 provide the parts outside the CDR3, is KAGVTQTPRYLIKTRGQQVTLSCSPISGHRSVSWYQQTPGQGLQFLFEYFSETQRNKGNFPGRFSGRQFSNSRSEMNVSTLELGDSALYLCASIDLPGTGSDEQYFGPGTRLTVT.